This T cell receptor (beta chain) was recovered during a study of blood T cells in healthy people across ages. Through a sample-barcoded 5' primer and a J-beta primer mix, a second PCR was run for 7 to 11 cycles. Each CDR3 protein gets one entry after TCRdb re-called the 5' RACE reads with MiXCR. The table records more than 450,000 distinct CDR3 sequences, approximately 26% of them present only once. The CDR3 loop spans 16 amino acids. V dropped 2 bases and J dropped 2; count of bases not matched to a gene: 6. Germline V gene data show CDR1 as SGHKS and CDR2 as YYEKEE (reference sequence). The same sample was also studied in work on T cells of mothers and their children. Turning to that study: The study recruited a few healthy Caucasian mothers and their six children as donors.

The J gene is TRBJ2-3, the V gene TRBV5-5; TRBD1 aligns across 9 bases. This clonotype was obtained from a boy aged 2 to 9 in good health. The sample taken for sequencing was blood. CDR3 sequence: CASSLRQGVSTDTQYF. In nucleotides, the CDR3 is TGTGCCAGCAGCTTAAGACAGGGGGTCTCCACAGATACGCAGTATTTT.